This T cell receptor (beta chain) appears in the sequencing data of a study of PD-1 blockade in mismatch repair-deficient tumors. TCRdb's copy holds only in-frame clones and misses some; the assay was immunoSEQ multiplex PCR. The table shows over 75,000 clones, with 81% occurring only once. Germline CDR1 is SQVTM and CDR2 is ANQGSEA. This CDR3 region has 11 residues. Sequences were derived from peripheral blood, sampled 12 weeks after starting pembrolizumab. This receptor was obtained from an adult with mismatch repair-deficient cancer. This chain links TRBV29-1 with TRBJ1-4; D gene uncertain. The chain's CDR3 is CGAATNEKLFF. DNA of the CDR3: TGCGGTGCGGCAACTAATGAAAAACTGTTTTTT. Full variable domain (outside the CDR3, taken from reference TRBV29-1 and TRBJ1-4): SAVISQKPSRDICQRGTSLTIQCQVDSQVTMMFWYRQQPGQSLTLIATANQGSEATYESGFVIDKFPISRPNLTFSTLTVSNMSPEDSSIYLCGAATNEKLFFGSGTQLSVL.